This T cell receptor (beta chain) was sequenced in a study of T cell responses to AZD1222 COVID-19 vaccine. Findings and limits, study-wide: Donors, mostly white British, included more females; clonal diversity was possibly underestimated.

The germline V gene encodes CDR1 LNHDA and CDR2 SQIVND (reference sequence). The CDR3 sequence is 18 residues long. V lost 6 bases to trimming and J lost 0 bases, with 21 bases between them. Sequencing used immunoSEQ multiplex PCR; TCRdb keeps in-frame clones, though not all of them. The data show approximately 82,000 clones, 70% to 90% seen once. In the case of this clone: The antigen remains unidentified.

The receptor comes from an adult in good health. This rearrangement joins TRBV19 to TRBJ1-5; D remains ambiguous. The material sequenced was peripheral blood, taken on day 0 of AZD1222 vaccination. The CDR3 DNA reads TGTGCCAGTAGCAATATCATAACGGAGACTTATAGCAATCAGCCCCAGCATTTT. Its protein is CASSNIITETYSNQPQHF.